The 13 T cell receptor beta chains below were found in one sample sequenced in a study of prognosis after radiotherapy for stage I lung cancer. Genomic DNA served as the source from which two-round multiplex PCR generated TCR beta CDR3 amplicons. Initially, in first-round PCR, primers specific to each TRBV and TRBJ gene were used. Each CDR3 protein is one row after TCRdb ran MiXCR on the multiplex PCR reads. In the table there are under 55,000 distinct CDR3 sequences, approximately 35% of which are singletons. This material consisted of PBMCs, taken before or after stereotactic body radiation therapy (not recorded which). The receptors shown here come from a donor aged 50 or older with non-small cell lung cancer.

As to this clonotype: A much larger clone differs from this one at a single base, so this may be a read error. The V gene is TRBV24-1, the J gene TRBJ1-1; D not certain. The ends were cut back, 7 bases at V and 0 bases at J, with 14 bases in the middle. From germline, CDR1 is KGHDR and CDR2 SFDVKD. The CDR3 is 15 residues long. This CDR3 is CATRTGQALNTEAFF. The CDR3 coding sequence is TGTGCCACCAGGACCGGCCAGGCTTTGAACACTGAAGCTTTCTTT.

Details on this clonotype: Just one base apart from a much larger clone, this may be a read error. This chain connects TRBV6-2 or TRBV6-3 to TRBJ1-1, with TRBD1 as a possible D gene (6 bases). CDR1 is MNHEY, CDR2 SVGEGT, per germline. The V end lost 7 bases, the J end lost 4 bases, and 16 bases lay between the germline ends. The CDR3 spans 14 residues. CDR3 loop: CASIPGGGPTEAFF. The CDR3 DNA reads as TGTGCCAGCATACCTGGGGGGGGGCCCACTGAAGCTTTCTTT.

Comments on this clonotype: The junction and the germline gene differ at one end; a read error may be behind it. The chain is built from TRBV5-1 and TRBJ2-2; a weak D match, TRBD2 (5 bases). CDR1 is SGHRS, CDR2 YFSETQ, per germline. The CDR3 contains 16 residues. The CDR3 loop reads CASNFTRAANTWELFF. In DNA, the CDR3 is TGCGCCAGCAACTTCACGAGGGCGGCAAACACCTGGGAGCTGTTTTTT.

This clonotype has a count of ten or more. J is TRBJ2-2 and V is TRBV6-1; a possible D gene is TRBD1 (5 bases). The CDR3 has 13 amino acids. Germline CDR1 reads MNHNS; CDR2 reads SASEGT. Trimming left V 7 bases short and J 6 bases short, with 12 bases between. The CDR3 loop reads CASTSRVPGELFF. The CDR3 DNA follows: TGTGCCAGCACGAGCAGGGTCCCCGGGGAGCTGTTTTTT.

This clonotype occurred many times. The V gene is TRBV20-1, the J gene TRBJ2-7, with D maybe TRBD1 (5 bases). Germline values: CDR1 DFQATT, CDR2 SNEGSKA (reference sequence). Trimming removed 6 bases from V and 2 bases from J, with 20 bases in between. This CDR3 has 15 amino acids. Here the CDR3 reads CSARHGKHRTYEQYF. The DNA of the CDR3 is TGCAGTGCCAGACATGGAAAACACAGGACCTACGAGCAGTACTTC.

This clonotype was seen at least ten times. The chain recombines TRBV5-8 with TRBJ2-5, with D possibly matching TRBD2 (6 bases). CDR3 length equals 16 residues. The V gene's germline CDR1 is SGHTS and CDR2 YDEGEE. The V end was cut by 4 bases, the J end by 2 bases, with 18 bases between. In DNA form, the CDR3 reads TGTGCCAGCAGCAACTACATGGGGACTGGGCAAGAGACCCAGTACTTC. This sequence encodes CASSNYMGTGQETQYF.

At least ten counts were recorded for this clonotype. The gene calls are TRBV3-1 and TRBJ2-7, with D uncertain. V lost 4 bases and J 8 bases, leaving 15 bases between the germline ends. From germline, CDR1 is LGHDT and CDR2 YNNKEL (reference sequence). The CDR3 sequence is 13 residues long. The CDR3 is CASSPRSSQQQYF. DNA for the CDR3: TGTGCCAGCAGCCCGAGGAGTAGTCAACAGCAGTACTTC.

Notes on this clonotype: This may arise from a read error, as a much more abundant clone is one base away. The DNA of the CDR3 is TGTGCCAGCAAAAAGGACGGTCTTAATGGAAAACTGTTTTTT. Amino acids: CASKKDGLNGKLFF. This chain joins TRBV6-1 and TRBJ1-4, with D uncertain. Looked up from germline, CDR1 is MNHNS and CDR2 is SASEGT. The CDR3 has 14 residues.

This clonotype was seen ten or more times. The CDR3 DNA follows: TGTGCCAGCAGCGAGTCTAGCGGGAACTACGAGCAGTACTTC. Translation gives CASSESSGNYEQYF. The chain employs TRBV7-2 and TRBJ2-7; 9 nucleotides match TRBD2. The germline V gene encodes CDR1 SGHTA and CDR2 FQGNSA. V shed 5 bases, J shed 3 bases, and the junction held 5 bases outside the gene matches. The CDR3 sequence is 14 residues long.

This clonotype has a count of ten or more. The genes are TRBV10-3 and TRBJ2-3; TRBD2 aligns across 9 bases. CDR1 and CDR2 (germline): ENHRY, SYGVKD. V lost 2 bases, J lost 5 bases, and 5 bases stayed unmatched. The CDR3 runs 15 residues. The CDR3 coding sequence is TGTGCCATCAGTGAGAACATAGCGGGAGTAGATACGCAGTATTTT. Translation gives CAISENIAGVDTQYF.

Note on this clonotype: Just one base apart from a much larger clone, this may be a read error. The gene calls are TRBV20-1 and TRBJ2-7; D possibly uses TRBD1 or TRBD2 (7 bases each). The CDR3 spans 13 residues. V lost 6 bases to trimming and J lost 7 bases, with 19 bases between them. Germline CDR1 and CDR2: DFQATT and SNEGSKA (reference sequence). CDR3 sequence (DNA): TGCAGTGCCCCGGGACAGCTCGGGAGGGAGCAGTACTTC. Translated: CSAPGQLGREQYF.

As concerns this clonotype: This may be a read error: a much more frequent sequence differs by one nucleotide. V is TRBV5-8 and J is TRBJ2-5; TRBD2 matches 7 bases. V lost 4 bases and J lost 8; bases outside the gene matches: 8. Germline CDR1 reads SGHTS; CDR2 reads YDEGEE. CDR3 length equals 13 residues. CDR3 sequence (DNA): TGTGCCAGCAGCGGGGGGGAGTGGGATACCCAGTACTTC. Translated, it gives CASSGGEWDTQYF.

This clonotype was counted ten times or more. CDR3 residues: CASSLWGSQVGTEAFF. The CDR3 DNA reads TGTGCCAGCAGCTTATGGGGGTCGCAGGTTGGGACTGAAGCTTTCTTT. J is TRBJ1-1 and V is TRBV7-2, with D perhaps TRBD1 (5 bases). Germline CDR1 is SGHTA and CDR2 is FQGNSA. The CDR3 runs to 16 residues. Trimming stripped 2 bases from V and 5 bases from J, with 18 bases between.